The 22 T cell receptor beta chains given below trace back to one sample, sequenced in a study of CD8 T cells in Susac syndrome. An input of about 0.45 to 1 ug of RNA was subjected to reverse transcription using random hexamers. TCRdb analysed the immunoSEQ multiplex PCR reads with MiXCR anew, one entry per CDR3 protein. The sample holds 200,000 or so distinct CDR3 sequences, about 95% seen once. The sequencing input was CD4+ T cells from PBMCs. These receptor sequences come from a human donor with multiple sclerosis.

This rearrangement joins TRBV30 to TRBJ2-7; D unresolved. V lost 0 bases to trimming and J lost 6 bases, with 12 bases between them. Germline V gene lookup returns CDR1 GTSNPN and CDR2 SVGIG (reference sequence). This CDR3 has 13 amino acids. The CDR3 nucleotides read TGTGCCTGGAGTGTATCCCCCTCGCCCGAGCAGTACTTC. Amino acids: CAWSVSPSPEQYF.

The V gene is TRBV3-1, the J gene TRBJ1-2; D possibly corresponds to TRBD1 (5 bases). This CDR3 has 12 amino acids. Trimming took off 3 bases at V and 4 bases at J, with 6 bases between the two ends. CDR1 is LGHDT, CDR2 YNNKEL, per germline (reference sequence). This CDR3 reads CASSQGGYGYTF. The CDR3 DNA follows: TGTGCCAGCAGCCAGGGGGGCTATGGCTACACCTTC.

The chain combines TRBV19 with TRBJ2-7; TRBD2 might be the D (6 bases). The germline V gene has CDR1 LNHDA and CDR2 SQIVND (reference sequence). V lost 5 bases and J lost 7, with 15 bases in between. The CDR3 totals 13 residues. The CDR3 region is CASSGGDLREQYF. The CDR3 region has the DNA TGTGCCAGTAGTGGCGGGGACCTACGAGAGCAGTACTTC. Variable domain in full (rest from reference TRBV19 and TRBJ2-7): DGGITQSPKYLFRKEGQNVTLSCEQNLNHDAMYWYRQDPGQGLRLIYYSQIVNDFQKGDIAEGYSVSREKKESFPLTVTSAQKNPTAFYLCASSGGDLREQYFGPGTRLTVT.

This sequence joins TRBV3-1 and TRBJ2-3; D may be TRBD2 (5 bases). V was clipped by 1 base and J by 4 bases, with 6 bases between them. CDR3 length: 13 residues. Germline CDR1 and CDR2: LGHDT and YNNKEL (reference sequence). The CDR3 spells CASSQGTPDTQYF. CDR3 DNA: TGTGCCAGCAGCCAAGGGACTCCAGATACGCAGTATTTT.

CDR3 in DNA: TGCAGTGCTCCAGTCCCTAGGACCTACTCCTACAATGAGCAGTTCTTC. This translates into CSAPVPRTYSYNEQFF. The V and J genes are TRBV20-1 and TRBJ2-1; D ambiguous. Trimming removed 5 bases at V and 0 bases at J, with 17 bases between. The germline V gene encodes CDR1 DFQATT and CDR2 SNEGSKA (reference sequence). CDR3 length: 16 amino acids.

The V and J genes are TRBV7-9 and TRBJ1-1; possibly TRBD1 for D (6 bases). V shed 5 bases and J shed 5 bases, with 15 bases lying between them. This CDR3 spans 14 amino acids. CDR1 SEHNR and CDR2 FQNEAQ come from the germline V gene (reference sequence). The DNA for the CDR3 is TGTGCCAGCAGCCCCAGACAGGCCTATACTGAAGCTTTCTTT. This sequence encodes CASSPRQAYTEAFF. Using reference TRBV7-9 and TRBJ1-1 for the parts outside the CDR3, the full variable domain is DTGVSQNPRHKITKRGQNVTFRCDPISEHNRLYWYRQTLGQGPEFLTYFQNEAQLEKSRLLSDRFSAERPKGSFSTLEIQRTEQGDSAMYLCASSPRQAYTEAFFGQGTRLTVV.

The V call is TRBV18, the J call TRBJ2-1; unclear D gene. This CDR3 contains 11 residues. The V end was cut by 1 base, the J end by 10 bases, with 5 bases between. In germline, CDR1 is KGHSH, CDR2 LQKENI. In DNA, the CDR3 is TGTGCCAGCTCACCACGAACAGAGCAGTTCTTC. Translated, it gives CASSPRTEQFF.

The genes are TRBV10-2 and TRBJ2-5; 9 bases are a match to TRBD1. The CDR3 has 15 residues. The V and J ends lost 5 bases and 1 base, in that order; junction bases with no gene match: 5. CDR1 is WSHSY, CDR2 SAAADI, per germline. The CDR3 region has the DNA TGCGCCAGCAGTAGAGGGACAGGGTTCCAAGAGACCCAGTACTTC. The encoded protein is CASSRGTGFQETQYF.

This chain links TRBV5-4 with TRBJ1-1, with 8 bases matching TRBD1. This CDR3 has 14 residues. Germline lookup yields CDR1 SGHNT and CDR2 YYREEE (reference sequence). After removal of 0 bases from V and 5 bases from J, the junction contained 3 bases not matched to a gene. The chain's CDR3 is CASSLAGGRTEAFF. The CDR3 nucleotides are TGTGCCAGCAGCTTGGCAGGGGGCCGGACTGAAGCTTTCTTT.

The chain has TRBV29-1 and TRBJ2-1, with 7 bases lining up with TRBD2. V was clipped by 8 bases and J by 5 bases; unmatched bases: 9. The CDR3 contains 13 residues. CDR1 is SQVTM, CDR2 ANQGSEA, per germline. CDR3 sequence reads: CSCREAAHNEQFF. The CDR3, as DNA: TGCAGCTGCCGGGAGGCGGCCCACAATGAGCAGTTCTTC.

As to this clonotype: A read error may explain this, as a much larger clone is one base away. The gene calls are TRBV27 and TRBJ2-3; no reliable D call. This CDR3 has 11 amino acids. Germline CDR1 reads MNHEY; CDR2 reads SMNVEV (reference sequence). V lost 6 bases and J lost 2, with 3 bases in between. CDR3 region: CASRLTDTQYF. CDR3 sequence (DNA): TGTGCCAGCAGGCTCACAGATACGCAGTATTTT.

This clonotype was observed once. This CDR3 is CASSQGWLAGGTQYF. The CDR3 coding sequence is TGTGCCAGCAGCCAAGGGTGGCTAGCGGGGGGCACGCAGTATTTT. The rearrangement joins TRBV14 to TRBJ2-3, with 11 bases matching TRBD2. Losses at the gene ends were 1 base for V and 9 bases for J; bases not matched to a gene: 6. The CDR3 is 15 amino acids. The germline V gene has CDR1 SGHDN and CDR2 FVKESK.

V gene TRBV20-1 combines with J gene TRBJ2-5; D is undetermined. V lost 4 bases and J lost 2, with 23 bases in between. Germline V gene lookup returns CDR1 DFQATT and CDR2 SNEGSKA (reference sequence). The CDR3 sequence is 17 residues long. The CDR3 here is CSAKRPMNSVTQETQYF. CDR3 coding DNA: TGCAGTGCTAAAAGACCCATGAATTCGGTCACTCAAGAGACCCAGTACTTC.

V and J are TRBV29-1 and TRBJ1-2, with a tentative D call TRBD1 (5 bases). The CDR3 has 11 residues. Between the trimmed V and J ends, which lost 4 bases and 7 bases, there was a span of 10 bases. Germline CDR1 is SQVTM and CDR2 is ANQGSEA. CDR3 loop: CSVVGATGYTF. CDR3 nucleotides: TGCAGCGTTGTAGGGGCAACTGGCTACACCTTC.

The V gene is TRBV7-9, the J gene TRBJ2-5; no clear D gene. CDR1 and CDR2 (germline): SEHNR, FQNEAQ (reference sequence). The CDR3 runs to 13 residues. This CDR3 is CAWARPLGETQYF. CDR3 coding DNA: TGTGCTTGGGCGCGCCCTCTGGGCGAGACCCAGTACTTC.

The chain couples TRBV29-1 to TRBJ1-1; D is perhaps TRBD1 (5 bases). CDR1 is SQVTM and CDR2 is ANQGSEA in the germline V gene. V shed 5 bases and J shed 8 bases, with 18 bases lying between them. The CDR3 runs 13 residues. CDR3 sequence (DNA): TGCAGCGTTATCCGCCGGGCACGGGGCGAAGCTTTCTTT. Translation: CSVIRRARGEAFF. The full variable domain, its missing parts supplied by reference TRBV29-1 and TRBJ1-1, is SAVISQKPSRDICQRGTSLTIQCQVDSQVTMMFWYRQQPGQSLTLIATANQGSEATYESGFVIDKFPISRPNLTFSTLTVSNMSPEDSSIYLCSVIRRARGEAFFGQGTRLTVV.

V gene TRBV4-1 combines with J gene TRBJ1-5; D is possibly TRBD1 (6 bases). The germline V gene encodes CDR1 MGHRA and CDR2 YSYEKL. This CDR3 is built from 18 residues. The V end was cut by 0 bases, the J end by 4 bases, with 19 bases between. DNA of the CDR3: TGCGCCAGCAGCCAAGAAGGGGGGCGGGCAGGGCAAAATCAGCCCCAGCATTTT. Protein product: CASSQEGGRAGQNQPQHF.

The chain carries TRBV29-1 and TRBJ1-5; TRBD1 aligns across 7 bases. The germline V gene has CDR1 SQVTM and CDR2 ANQGSEA. After removal of 6 bases from V and 6 bases from J, the junction contained 20 bases not matched to a gene. The CDR3 extends over 17 amino acids. For the CDR3, the DNA is TGCAGCGTCGCCGGGACAGCATCACCCATACAGGGTCAGCCCCAGCATTTT. This codes for CSVAGTASPIQGQPQHF.

The chain combines TRBV9 with TRBJ2-1, with a possible D match to TRBD2 (5 bases). This CDR3 is 14 amino acids long. In germline, CDR1 is SGDLS, CDR2 YYNGEE. The ends were cut back, 3 bases at V and 2 bases at J, with 9 bases in the middle. CDR3 DNA sequence: TGTGCCAGCAGCGGTGGGAGACCCTACAATGAGCAGTTCTTC. Encoded protein: CASSGGRPYNEQFF.

This sequence joins TRBV12-5 and TRBJ1-1, with a weak D call TRBD1 (5 bases). The CDR3 spans 13 residues. Germline CDR1 LGHNT, CDR2 FRNRAP. The V end lost 6 bases, the J end lost 4 bases, and 12 bases lay between the germline ends. This chain's CDR3 is CASGRLRGTEAFF. CDR3 coding DNA: TGTGCTAGTGGCCGACTAAGGGGCACTGAAGCTTTCTTT.

The gene calls are TRBV2 and TRBJ2-5, with 8 nucleotides matching TRBD2. Germline V gene lookup returns CDR1 SNHLY and CDR2 FYNNEI. With 8 bases clipped from V and 6 bases from J, the junction kept 8 bases outside the gene matches. The CDR3 has 13 amino acids. CDR3 DNA: TGTGCCAGCTGTCGGGGGGGGATGAAGACCCAGTACTTC. Its translation: CASCRGGMKTQYF. The entire variable domain, with the rest obtained from reference TRBV2 and TRBJ2-5, is as follows: EPEVTQTPSHQVTQMGQEVILRCVPISNHLYFYWYRQILGQKVEFLVSFYNNEISEKSEIFDDQFSVERPDGSNFTLKIRSTKLEDSAMYFCASCRGGMKTQYFGPGTRLLVL.

The chain links TRBV24-1 to TRBJ2-1; tentatively, D is TRBD2 (6 bases). Trimming cost V 9 bases and J 4 bases, with 9 bases left between them. CDR3 size: 12 residues. CDR1 is KGHDR, CDR2 SFDVKD, per germline. The CDR3 DNA follows: TGTGCCACCTCCGGGGGTTACAATGAGCAGTTCTTC. As protein: CATSGGYNEQFF.